These 4 T cell receptor beta chains share one sample of origin, sequenced in a study of read filtering for tumor transcriptome and immune sequencing. This library used about 360 ng RNA and molecular barcoded adaptors spanning alpha/delta and beta/gamma chains. TCRdb reanalysed the reads using MiXCR and keeps one entry per CDR3 protein. The sample contains approximately 23,000 distinct CDR3 sequences, less than 25% of which appear only once. The sample taken for sequencing was a population of CD138-negative cells sorted from bone marrow. The source of these receptors is a donor aged 40 or over with multiple myeloma.

On this clonotype: The CDR3 ends on some other residue instead of the conserved phenylalanine or tryptophan, so this is likely a read error. The gene calls are TRBV7-9 and TRBJ2-7, with 7 bases that match TRBD2. There are 16 residues in the CDR3. From germline, CDR1 is SEHNR and CDR2 FQNEAQ (reference sequence). Here the CDR3 DNA reads TGTGCTAGCAGCTTCAGTCCCGGGACTACTACGAGGGAGCAGTACATC. This sequence encodes CASSFSPGTTTREQYI.

This clonotype was detected many times. The chain is built from TRBV10-2 and TRBJ1-5; maybe TRBD1 (5 bases). The CDR3 contains 12 residues. The V gene lost 9 bases and the J gene lost 7 bases, with 13 bases spanning the gap. Germline loops: CDR1 WSHSY, CDR2 SAAADI. The CDR3 region has the DNA TGCGCCAGTGACAACAGGTTGCAGCCCCAGCATTTT. Its translation is CASDNRLQPQHF.

The sample holds one count of this clonotype. A read error may explain this, as a much larger clone is one base away. The rearrangement links TRBV28 to TRBJ2-7; D is possibly TRBD1 (5 bases). V was cut by 3 bases and J by 4 bases, with 13 bases left in between. Germline V gives CDR1 MDHEN, CDR2 SYDVKM. The CDR3 covers 14 residues. The CDR3 DNA sequence: TGTGCCAGCAGTTTCTTGTCAGGGCGGTACGAGCAGTACTTC. Translation: CASSFLSGRYEQYF.

This clonotype has just a few counts. The chain links TRBV20-1 to TRBJ2-3; 11 nucleotides match TRBD2. V lost 0 bases and J lost 6; bases outside the gene matches: 17. CDR3 length equals 19 residues. CDR1 and CDR2 from the germline V gene are DFQATT and SNEGSKA (reference sequence). DNA of the CDR3: TGCAGTGCTAGAGATTACGGGAGGCGTACTAGCGGGAGTAAGGATACGCAGTATTTT. Translating it yields CSARDYGRRTSGSKDTQYF.